This TCR beta chain was retrieved from a study of beta chain features in type 1 diabetes. On the study more broadly: Cell yields, gender and age were similar in healthy donors and patients.

V was cut by 1 base and J by 2 bases, with 20 bases left in between. Germline CDR1 LGHNA, CDR2 YSLEER. CDR3 length equals 18 residues. The investigators reverse transcribed all of the isolated RNA, so they sequenced expressed TCRB transcripts. Here immunoSEQ multiplex PCR was the method, and the copy in TCRdb shows in-frame clones only, minus some. The sample has around 280,000 clones, under 8.5% seen once. The genes are TRBV4-3 and TRBJ1-2; TRBD1 might be the D (5 bases). This TCR came from a woman younger than 35 in good health. Sequencing used central memory CD4+ T cells from blood. CDR3 in amino acids: CASSQGNVGAGRNYGYTF. The CDR3, as DNA: TGCGCCAGCAGCCAAGGGAATGTTGGGGCGGGACGGAACTATGGCTACACCTTC.